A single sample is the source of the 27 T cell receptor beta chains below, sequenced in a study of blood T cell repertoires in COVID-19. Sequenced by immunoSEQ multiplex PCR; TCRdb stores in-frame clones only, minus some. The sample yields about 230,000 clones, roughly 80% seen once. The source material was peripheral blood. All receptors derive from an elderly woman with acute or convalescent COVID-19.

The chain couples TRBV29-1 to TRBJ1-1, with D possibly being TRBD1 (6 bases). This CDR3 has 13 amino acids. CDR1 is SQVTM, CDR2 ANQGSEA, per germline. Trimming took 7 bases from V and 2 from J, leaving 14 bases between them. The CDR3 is CSAARTANTEAFF. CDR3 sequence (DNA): TGCAGCGCCGCTAGGACAGCTAACACTGAAGCTTTCTTT.

The CDR3 here is CASSLAQGQGNYGYTF. In DNA, the CDR3 is TGTGCCAGCAGCTTAGCTCAGGGACAGGGAAACTATGGCTACACCTTC. The chain couples TRBV11-3 to TRBJ1-2; 9 bases fit TRBD1. V gave up 1 base and J gave up 2 bases; unmatched junction bases: 5. The CDR3 is made up of 16 amino acids. The germline CDR1 and CDR2 sequences are SGHNT and YENEEA.

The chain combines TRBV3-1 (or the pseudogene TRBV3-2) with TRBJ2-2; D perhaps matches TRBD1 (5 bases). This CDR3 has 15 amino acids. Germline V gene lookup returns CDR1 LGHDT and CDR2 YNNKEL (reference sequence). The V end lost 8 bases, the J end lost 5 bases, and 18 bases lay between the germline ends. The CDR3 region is CASANIGARTGELFF. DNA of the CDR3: TGTGCCAGCGCTAACATTGGGGCGCGAACCGGGGAGCTGTTTTTT.

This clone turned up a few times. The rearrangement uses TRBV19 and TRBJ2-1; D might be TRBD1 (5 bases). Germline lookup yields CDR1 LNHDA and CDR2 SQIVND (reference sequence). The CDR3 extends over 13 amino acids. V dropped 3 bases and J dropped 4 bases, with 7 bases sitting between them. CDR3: CASSMTEYNEQFF. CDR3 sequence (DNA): TGTGCCAGTAGTATGACAGAATACAATGAGCAGTTCTTC.

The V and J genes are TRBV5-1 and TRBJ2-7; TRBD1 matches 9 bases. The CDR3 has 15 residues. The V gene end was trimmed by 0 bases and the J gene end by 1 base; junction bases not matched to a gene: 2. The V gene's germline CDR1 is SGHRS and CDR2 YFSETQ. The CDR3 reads CASSLAGTGSYEQYF. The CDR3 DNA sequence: TGCGCCAGCAGCTTGGCCGGGACAGGGTCCTACGAGCAGTACTTC. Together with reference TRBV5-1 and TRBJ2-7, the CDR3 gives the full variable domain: KAGVTQTPRYLIKTRGQQVTLSCSPISGHRSVSWYQQTPGQGLQFLFEYFSETQRNKGNFPGRFSGRQFSNSRSEMNVSTLELGDSALYLCASSLAGTGSYEQYFGPGTRLTVT.

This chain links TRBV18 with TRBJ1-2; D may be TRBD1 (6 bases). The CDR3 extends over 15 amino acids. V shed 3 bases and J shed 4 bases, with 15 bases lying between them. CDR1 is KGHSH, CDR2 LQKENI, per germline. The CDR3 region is CASSPRQVIGYGYTF. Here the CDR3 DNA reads TGTGCCAGCTCACCGCGACAGGTCATTGGCTATGGCTACACCTTC.

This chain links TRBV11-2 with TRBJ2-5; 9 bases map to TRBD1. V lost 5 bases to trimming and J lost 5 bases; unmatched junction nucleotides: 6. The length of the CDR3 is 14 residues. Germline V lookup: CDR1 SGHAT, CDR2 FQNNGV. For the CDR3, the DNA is TGTGCCAGCAGCCCAATACAGGGGGCGGAGACCCAGTACTTC. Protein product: CASSPIQGAETQYF. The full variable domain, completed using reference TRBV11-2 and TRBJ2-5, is EAGVAQSPRYKIIEKRQSVAFWCNPISGHATLYWYQQILGQGPKLLIQFQNNGVVDDSQLPKDRFSAERLKGVDSTLKIQPAKLEDSAVYLCASSPIQGAETQYFGPGTRLLVL.

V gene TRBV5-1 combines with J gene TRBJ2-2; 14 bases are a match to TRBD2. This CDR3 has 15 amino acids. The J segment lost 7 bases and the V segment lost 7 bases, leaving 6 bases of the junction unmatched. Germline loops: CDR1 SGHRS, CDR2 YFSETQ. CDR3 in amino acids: CASWGLAGEVGELFF. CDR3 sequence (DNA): TGCGCCAGCTGGGGACTAGCGGGAGAAGTCGGGGAGCTGTTTTTT. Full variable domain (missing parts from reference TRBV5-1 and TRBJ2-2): KAGVTQTPRYLIKTRGQQVTLSCSPISGHRSVSWYQQTPGQGLQFLFEYFSETQRNKGNFPGRFSGRQFSNSRSEMNVSTLELGDSALYLCASWGLAGEVGELFFGEGSRLTVL.

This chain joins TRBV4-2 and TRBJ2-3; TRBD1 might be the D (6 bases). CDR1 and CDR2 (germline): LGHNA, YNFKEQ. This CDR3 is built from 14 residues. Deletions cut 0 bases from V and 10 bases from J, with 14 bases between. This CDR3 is CASSQDRLGGAQYF. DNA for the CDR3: TGTGCCAGCAGCCAAGATCGATTAGGGGGTGCGCAGTATTTT.

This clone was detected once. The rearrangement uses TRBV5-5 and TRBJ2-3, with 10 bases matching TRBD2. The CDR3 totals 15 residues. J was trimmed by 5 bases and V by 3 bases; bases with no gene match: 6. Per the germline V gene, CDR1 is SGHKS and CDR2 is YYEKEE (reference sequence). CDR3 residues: CASSSSGGERDTQYF. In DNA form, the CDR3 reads TGTGCCAGCAGCTCCAGCGGGGGGGAAAGAGATACGCAGTATTTT.

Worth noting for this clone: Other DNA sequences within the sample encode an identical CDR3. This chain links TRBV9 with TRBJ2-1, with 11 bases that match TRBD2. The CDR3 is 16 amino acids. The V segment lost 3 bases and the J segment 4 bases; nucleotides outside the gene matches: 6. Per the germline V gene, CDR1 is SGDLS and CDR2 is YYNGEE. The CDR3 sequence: CASSALAGGTYNEQFF. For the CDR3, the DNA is TGTGCCAGCAGCGCCTTAGCGGGAGGGACTTACAATGAGCAGTTCTTC.

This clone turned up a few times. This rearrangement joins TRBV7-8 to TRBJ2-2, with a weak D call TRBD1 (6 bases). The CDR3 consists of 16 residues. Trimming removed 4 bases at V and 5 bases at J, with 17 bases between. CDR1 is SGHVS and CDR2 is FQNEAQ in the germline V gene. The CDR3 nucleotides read TGTGCCAGCAGCTCCTCTGGGCAGGGGCAAACCGGGGAGCTGTTTTTT. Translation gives CASSSSGQGQTGELFF.

The CDR3 spells CASSQGQGKAKNIQYF. CDR3 DNA: TGTGCCAGCAGCCAAGGACAGGGGAAAGCCAAAAACATTCAGTACTTC. This chain joins TRBV5-8 and TRBJ2-4, with 9 bases fitting TRBD1. Germline CDR1 SGHTS, CDR2 YDEGEE. This CDR3 region has 16 residues. V gave up 4 bases and J gave up 0 bases; unmatched junction bases: 5.

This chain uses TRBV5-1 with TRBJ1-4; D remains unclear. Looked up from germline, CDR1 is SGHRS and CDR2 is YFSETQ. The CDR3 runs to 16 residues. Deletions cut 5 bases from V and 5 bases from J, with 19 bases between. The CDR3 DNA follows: TGCGCCAGCAGTTCCCGCCCCACAGAGACAAATGAAAAACTGTTTTTT. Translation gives CASSSRPTETNEKLFF.

CDR3 sequence (DNA): TGTGCCAGCAGCACGGGACAACCGGGACTAGCTAGCACAGATACGCAGTATTTT. Its translation is CASSTGQPGLASTDTQYF. This chain joins TRBV9 and TRBJ2-3; 9 bases are a match to TRBD2. The CDR3 loop spans 18 amino acids. Trimming took 4 bases from V and 0 from J; bases not matched to a gene: 12. Germline assignment: CDR1 SGDLS and CDR2 YYNGEE.

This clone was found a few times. The CDR3 region is CASSQPAQGAREQFF. The CDR3 DNA follows: TGTGCCAGCTCACAACCGGCACAGGGGGCGCGGGAGCAGTTCTTC. V is TRBV18 and J is TRBJ2-1, with 9 bases aligning to TRBD1. The germline V gene encodes CDR1 KGHSH and CDR2 LQKENI. This CDR3 has 15 amino acids. Trimming at V came to 4 bases and at J to 10 bases, leaving 11 bases not matched to a gene.

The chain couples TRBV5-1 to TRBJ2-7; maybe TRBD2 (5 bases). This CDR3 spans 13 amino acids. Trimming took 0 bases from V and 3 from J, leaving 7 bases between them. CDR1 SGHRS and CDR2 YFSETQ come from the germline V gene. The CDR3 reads CASSLVRGYEQYF. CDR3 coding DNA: TGCGCCAGCAGCTTGGTCCGGGGCTACGAGCAGTACTTC. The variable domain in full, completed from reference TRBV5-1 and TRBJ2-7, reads KAGVTQTPRYLIKTRGQQVTLSCSPISGHRSVSWYQQTPGQGLQFLFEYFSETQRNKGNFPGRFSGRQFSNSRSEMNVSTLELGDSALYLCASSLVRGYEQYFGPGTRLTVT.

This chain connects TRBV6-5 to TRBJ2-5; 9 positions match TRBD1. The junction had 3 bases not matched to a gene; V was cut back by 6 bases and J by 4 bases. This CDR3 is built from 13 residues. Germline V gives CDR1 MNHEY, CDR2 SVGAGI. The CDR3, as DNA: TGTGCCAGCAGCCGACAGGGGGTAGAGACCCAGTACTTC. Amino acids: CASSRQGVETQYF.

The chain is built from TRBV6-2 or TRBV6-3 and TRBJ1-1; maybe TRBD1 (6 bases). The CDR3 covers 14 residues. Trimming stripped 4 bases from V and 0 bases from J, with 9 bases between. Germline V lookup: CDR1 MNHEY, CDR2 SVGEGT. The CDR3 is CASSWGQMNTEAFF. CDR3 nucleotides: TGTGCCAGCAGTTGGGGACAAATGAACACTGAAGCTTTCTTT.

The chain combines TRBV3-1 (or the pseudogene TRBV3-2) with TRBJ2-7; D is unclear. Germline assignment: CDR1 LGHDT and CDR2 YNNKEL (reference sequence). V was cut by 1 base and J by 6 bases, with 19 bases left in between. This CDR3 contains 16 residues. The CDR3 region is CASSQGRRQTGFEQYF. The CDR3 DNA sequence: TGTGCCAGCAGCCAAGGGCGAAGGCAGACTGGTTTCGAGCAGTACTTC.

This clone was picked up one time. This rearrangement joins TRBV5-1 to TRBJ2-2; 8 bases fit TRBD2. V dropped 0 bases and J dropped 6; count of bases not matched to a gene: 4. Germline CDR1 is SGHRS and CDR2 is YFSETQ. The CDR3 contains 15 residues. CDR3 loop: CASSLELAGPGELFF. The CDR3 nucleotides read TGCGCCAGCAGCTTGGAGCTAGCGGGCCCCGGGGAGCTGTTTTTT.

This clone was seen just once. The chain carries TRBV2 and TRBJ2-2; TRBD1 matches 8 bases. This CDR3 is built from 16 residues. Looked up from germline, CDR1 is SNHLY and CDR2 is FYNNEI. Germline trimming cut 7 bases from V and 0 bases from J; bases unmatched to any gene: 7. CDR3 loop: CASISPGGSNTGELFF. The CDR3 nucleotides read TGTGCCAGCATATCGCCAGGGGGCTCGAACACCGGGGAGCTGTTTTTT.

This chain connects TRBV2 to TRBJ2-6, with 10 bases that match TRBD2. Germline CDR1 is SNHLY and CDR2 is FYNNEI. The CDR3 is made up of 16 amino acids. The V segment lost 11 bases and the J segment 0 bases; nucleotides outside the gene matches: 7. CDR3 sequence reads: CAEGLAASSGANVLTF. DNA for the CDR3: TGTGCCGAAGGACTAGCGGCTTCCTCTGGGGCCAACGTCCTGACTTTC.

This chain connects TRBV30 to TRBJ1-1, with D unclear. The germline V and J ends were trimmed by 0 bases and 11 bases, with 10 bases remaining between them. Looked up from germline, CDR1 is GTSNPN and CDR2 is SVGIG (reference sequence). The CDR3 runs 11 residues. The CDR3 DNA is TGTGCCTGGAGTGTTGGAGGGTTGGCTTTCTTT. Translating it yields CAWSVGGLAFF.

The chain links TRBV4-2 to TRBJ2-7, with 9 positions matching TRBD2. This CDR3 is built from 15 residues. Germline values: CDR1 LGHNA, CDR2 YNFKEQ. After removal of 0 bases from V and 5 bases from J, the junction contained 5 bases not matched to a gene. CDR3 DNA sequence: TGTGCCAGCAGCCAAGATTGGCTAGCGGGGAACGAGCAGTACTTC. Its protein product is CASSQDWLAGNEQYF.

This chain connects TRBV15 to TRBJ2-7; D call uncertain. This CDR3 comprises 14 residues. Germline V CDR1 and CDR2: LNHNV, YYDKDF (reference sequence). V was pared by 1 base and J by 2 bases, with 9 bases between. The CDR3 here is CATSRGNFPYEQYF. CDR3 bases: TGTGCCACCAGCAGAGGTAACTTTCCCTACGAGCAGTACTTC.

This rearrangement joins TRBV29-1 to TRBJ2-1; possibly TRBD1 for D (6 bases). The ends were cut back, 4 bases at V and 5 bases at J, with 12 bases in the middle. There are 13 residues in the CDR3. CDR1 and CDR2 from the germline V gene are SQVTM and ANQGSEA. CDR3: CSVGWTVDNEQFF. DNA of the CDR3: TGCAGCGTTGGATGGACAGTCGACAATGAGCAGTTCTTC.